This T cell receptor beta chain is from a study of blood T cell repertoires in COVID-19. Study-wide background: Specimens from acute and convalescent COVID-19 originated in the United States, Italy and Spain. Sample material is recorded as cDNA or gDNA derived from T cells, B-cell-depleted T cells, or PBMCs.

V was pared by 1 base and J by 4 bases, with 4 bases of the junction left unmatched. The CDR3 totals 17 residues. CDR1 is LGHNA, CDR2 YNFKEQ, per germline. This clone showed up just once. Original data processing: Estimation of nucleated cell counts relied on the amplification of reference gene primers. Assay: immunoSEQ multiplex PCR; the TCRdb copy retains only in-frame clones and omits some. V and J calls and clone size are copied from that table; D and trimming were computed from the DNA. The data show 19,000 or so clones, with about 88% seen just once and less than 20% held by the top ten. V is TRBV4-2 and J is TRBJ2-6; TRBD1 agrees at 10 bases. The source of this sequence is a man aged 65-85 years with acute or convalescent COVID-19. Sequencing used peripheral blood. This chain's CDR3 is CASSQGTGGGGANVLTF. CDR3 DNA: TGTGCCAGCAGCCAAGGGACAGGGGGAGGAGGGGCCAACGTCCTGACTTTC.